This T cell receptor beta chain is from a study of CD8 T cells in ankylosing spondylitis. The study, taken as a whole, reports: Ankylosing spondylitis blood appeared to carry a characteristic TCR beta motif of roughly eight highly homologous variants.

For TCR beta, libraries came from quantitative 5'-RACE with molecular barcodes. TCRdb called the 5' RACE reads again in MiXCR, with one record for every CDR3 protein. The sample shows under 200,000 distinct CDR3 sequences, around a tenth of them seen only once. This clonotype was detected ten times or more. Its antigen is not identified. This sequence originates from a male donor with ankylosing spondylitis or in good health (not recorded which). Sequences were obtained from blood, either unsorted or a sorted T cell fraction (not recorded which).

CDR3 bases: TGTGCCAGCAGCGCCCCGGGACAGGGTTGGGCAACTAATGAAAAACTGTTTTTT. Residues: CASSAPGQGWATNEKLFF. This sequence joins TRBV7-6 and TRBJ1-4; TRBD1 aligns across 9 bases. The CDR3 is 18 amino acids. J lost 0 bases, V lost 5 bases, and 10 bases had no gene match. In germline, CDR1 is SGHVS, CDR2 FNYEAQ.